This TCR beta chain is drawn from a study of OX40 agonist ivuxolimab in advanced cancers. Study information: Every 2 weeks, patients received ivuxolimab intravenously, dosed at 0.01 to 10 mg/kg.

Comments on this clone: Its target is unknown.

Study-level points and caveats: Normalized T-cell clonal expansion was also low in some nonresponders.

The ends were cut back, 0 bases at V and 2 bases at J, with 5 bases in the middle. This CDR3 region has 14 residues. Germline assignment: CDR1 LNHNV and CDR2 YYDKDF (reference sequence). Using immunoSEQ multiplex PCR, the repertoire was profiled, and TCRdb retains in-frame clones only, with some absent. The sample includes more than 10,000 clones, roughly four fifths of them seen just once. This clonotype was obtained from an adult with an advanced solid tumor such as melanoma, head and neck, liver or kidney cancer. V is TRBV15 and J is TRBJ1-3; D possibly corresponds to TRBD1 (5 bases). This material consisted of CD4+ or CD8+ T cells sorted from blood, taken in a trial of the OX40 agonist ivuxolimab. The CDR3 loop is CATSREGAGNTIYF. CDR3 in DNA: TGTGCCACCAGCAGAGAGGGGGCTGGAAACACCATATATTTT.